Presented here are 6 T cell receptor beta chains from one specimen sequenced in a study of response to subunit inactivated influenza vaccine. In TCRdb, the RT-PCR reads were re-called with MiXCR into one record per CDR3 protein. Here the sample spans under 200,000 distinct CDR3 sequences, about 12% being singletons. These data also formed part of another study, on T cells expressing NK-cell markers. That source notes: 5'RACE template switching built TCR beta cDNA with unique molecular identifiers.

Here the sequenced sample was CD8+ T cells sorted from PBMCs, taken 12 days after vaccination. The origin of the receptors is a man over 45 who received an inactivated influenza vaccine.

The chain combines TRBV6-2 or TRBV6-3 with TRBJ2-7; D is tentatively TRBD1 or TRBD2 (5 bases each). This CDR3 is built from 13 residues. V dropped 7 bases and J dropped 3 bases, with 13 bases sitting between them. Looked up from germline, CDR1 is MNHEY and CDR2 is SVGEGT. As DNA, the CDR3 is TGTGCCAGCATTGGGGGAGTACACTACGAGCAGTACTTC. Protein: CASIGGVHYEQYF.

CDR3 sequence: CASSLIQGALEETQYF. The CDR3 nucleotides are TGCGCCAGCAGCCTCATACAGGGGGCCCTCGAAGAGACCCAGTACTTC. J is TRBJ2-5 and V is TRBV5-1, with TRBD1 identical over 9 bases. Losses at the gene ends were 4 bases for V and 3 bases for J; bases not matched to a gene: 10. The CDR3 length is 16 residues. CDR1 and CDR2 (germline): SGHRS, YFSETQ.

The chain joins TRBV15 to TRBJ1-5; D gene unclear. Germline V gene data show CDR1 as LNHNV and CDR2 as YYDKDF (reference sequence). The ends were cut back, 2 bases at V and 2 bases at J, with 1 base in the middle. This CDR3 comprises 12 residues. CDR3 in amino acids: CATSRRNQPQHF. CDR3 sequence (DNA): TGTGCCACCAGCAGACGCAATCAGCCCCAGCATTTT.

This clonotype has more than one count but fewer than ten. The V call is TRBV28, the J call TRBJ2-3; tentative D call: TRBD1 (5 bases). Per germline, CDR1 MDHEN and CDR2 SYDVKM. V was trimmed by 7 bases and J by 0 bases, leaving 8 bases between them. This CDR3 has 13 amino acids. The CDR3 bases are TGTGCCAGCAAGGACACTAGCACAGATACGCAGTATTTT. It encodes CASKDTSTDTQYF.

This chain joins TRBV15 and TRBJ2-1; the match to TRBD1 covers 9 bases. Germline V CDR1 and CDR2: LNHNV, YYDKDF (reference sequence). The CDR3 runs to 15 residues. After removal of 1 base from V and 4 bases from J, the junction contained 2 bases not matched to a gene. CDR3 nucleotide sequence: TGTGCCACCAGCAGAGGGGGGACAGGGTACAATGAGCAGTTCTTC. Amino acid sequence: CATSRGGTGYNEQFF. The full variable domain, with the rest looked up from reference TRBV15 and TRBJ2-1, is DAMVIQNPRYQVTQFGKPVTLSCSQTLNHNVMYWYQQKSSQAPKLLFHYYDKDFNNEADTPDNFQSRRPNTSFCFLDIRSPGLGDTAMYLCATSRGGTGYNEQFFGPGTRLTVL.

This clonotype occurred a few times. The chain links TRBV6-2 or TRBV6-3 to TRBJ2-2; 8 nucleotides align to TRBD2. The trim removed 5 bases at V and 4 bases at J, leaving 9 bases unmatched. This CDR3 contains 16 residues. Germline V CDR1 and CDR2: MNHEY, SVGEGT. The CDR3 DNA sequence: TGTGCCAGCAGTCAAGGGGCTAGCGGGCGCACCGGGGAGCTGTTTTTT. This translates into CASSQGASGRTGELFF.